These 26 T cell receptor beta chains came from one sample sequenced in a study of memory CD4+ T cells and cytomegalovirus serostatus. The protocol was immunoSEQ multiplex PCR, while the TCRdb copy is restricted to in-frame clones and leaves out a portion. The table has tens of thousands of clones, less than 80% seen once. The sort gate was single viable CD3+CD4+CD8-CD45RO+ cells for memory CD4+ T cells. The sequenced sample was memory CD4+ T cells from blood. These receptors were collected from an adult in good health and CMV-seronegative.

The rearrangement joins TRBV30 to TRBJ2-6; D is uncertain. Looked up from germline, CDR1 is GTSNPN and CDR2 is SVGIG (reference sequence). The V gene lost 2 bases and the J gene lost 4 bases, with 3 bases spanning the gap. The CDR3 loop spans 12 amino acids. The CDR3 region has the DNA TGTGCCTGGAGTCCCGGGGCCAACGTCCTGACTTTC. Encoded protein: CAWSPGANVLTF. Looking up the rest from reference TRBV30 and TRBJ2-6 gives the full variable domain: SQTIHQWPATLVQPVGSPLSLECTVEGTSNPNLYWYRQAAGRGLQLLFYSVGIGQISSEVPQNLSASRPQDRQFILSSKKLLLSDSGFYLCAWSPGANVLTFGAGSRLTVL.

This clone was counted between two and nine times. V is TRBV5-6 and J is TRBJ1-5; 9 bases are a match to TRBD1. The length of the CDR3 is 13 residues. The V gene end was trimmed by 4 bases and the J gene end by 5 bases; junction bases not matched to a gene: 1. CDR1 and CDR2 from the germline V gene are SGHDT and YYEEEE. CDR3 loop: CASSRTGDQPQHF. CDR3 coding DNA: TGTGCCAGCAGCAGGACAGGGGATCAGCCCCAGCATTTT.

This clone has a single count. This rearrangement joins TRBV7-2 to TRBJ2-1; D tentatively fits TRBD1 or TRBD2 (5 bases each). Germline V lookup: CDR1 SGHTA, CDR2 FQGNSA. This CDR3 region has 17 residues. The V and J ends lost 1 base and 5 bases respectively, with 18 bases between them. The chain's CDR3 is CASSLERGVRINNEQFF. CDR3 nucleotide sequence: TGTGCCAGCAGCTTAGAAAGGGGAGTACGCATAAACAATGAGCAGTTCTTC.

This clone turned up a few times. The rearrangement joins TRBV2 to TRBJ1-2; TRBD1 matches 7 bases. J was trimmed by 0 bases and V by 5 bases; bases with no gene match: 24. The CDR3 is 21 residues long. Germline V gene sequence: CDR1 SNHLY, CDR2 FYNNEI. CDR3 region: CASSTPSGGQSTPGANYGYTF. The CDR3, as DNA: TGTGCCAGCAGTACTCCTAGTGGGGGACAGTCCACCCCGGGAGCTAACTATGGCTACACCTTC. The full variable domain, with the rest looked up from reference TRBV2 and TRBJ1-2, is EPEVTQTPSHQVTQMGQEVILRCVPISNHLYFYWYRQILGQKVEFLVSFYNNEISEKSEIFDDQFSVERPDGSNFTLKIRSTKLEDSAMYFCASSTPSGGQSTPGANYGYTFGSGTRLTVV.

The chain links TRBV27 to TRBJ2-3; TRBD2 matches 8 bases. After removal of 1 base from V and 1 base from J, the junction contained 7 bases not matched to a gene. Germline assignment: CDR1 MNHEY and CDR2 SMNVEV (reference sequence). The CDR3 loop spans 17 amino acids. CDR3 coding DNA: TGTGCCAGCAGTTTATTGGCGGAACTAGCGGGCACAGATACGCAGTATTTT. Protein: CASSLLAELAGTDTQYF.

This rearrangement joins TRBV2 to TRBJ2-7, with D tentatively TRBD1 (5 bases). The CDR3 is made up of 12 amino acids. Trimming left V 5 bases short and J 3 bases short, with 8 bases between. Germline CDR1 and CDR2: SNHLY and FYNNEI. The CDR3 loop is CASSRQYYEQYF. For the CDR3, the DNA is TGTGCCAGCAGTCGACAGTACTACGAGCAGTACTTC.

This chain uses TRBV5-4 with TRBJ2-1, with TRBD1 matching over 7 bases. V was pared by 4 bases and J by 7 bases, with 5 bases of the junction left unmatched. Germline CDR1 and CDR2: SGHNT and YYREEE (reference sequence). The CDR3 sequence is 13 residues long. The CDR3 region is CASSTGQQNEQFF. The CDR3 nucleotides read TGTGCCAGCAGCACGGGACAGCAGAATGAGCAGTTCTTC.

The chain has TRBV6-6 and TRBJ2-7; 8 nucleotides align to TRBD1. CDR3 length: 13 residues. Germline CDR1 and CDR2: MNHNY and SVGAGI (reference sequence). The J segment lost 6 bases and the V segment lost 5 bases, leaving 6 bases of the junction unmatched. CDR3 nucleotides: TGTGCCAGCAGTCGAGGACAGGGCGCCGAGCAGTACTTC. Encoded protein: CASSRGQGAEQYF.

The rearrangement joins TRBV4-1 to TRBJ1-2; D is possibly TRBD1 (5 bases). V was clipped by 1 base and J by 4 bases, with 13 bases between them. This CDR3 region has 15 residues. Germline CDR1 MGHRA, CDR2 YSYEKL. CDR3 nucleotide sequence: TGCGCCAGCAGCCAAGGTTGGGGGGAAGGCTATGGCTACACCTTC. Protein: CASSQGWGEGYGYTF.

The rearrangement uses TRBV30 and TRBJ2-7; possible D gene TRBD1, 6 bases. This CDR3 is 13 amino acids long. Germline assignment: CDR1 GTSNPN and CDR2 SVGIG (reference sequence). Deletions cut 1 base from V and 7 bases from J, with 14 bases between. DNA of the CDR3: TGTGCCTGGAGTGGTACAGGGTTGGCGGAGCAGTACTTC. Encoded protein: CAWSGTGLAEQYF. The full variable domain, with the rest looked up from reference TRBV30 and TRBJ2-7, is SQTIHQWPATLVQPVGSPLSLECTVEGTSNPNLYWYRQAAGRGLQLLFYSVGIGQISSEVPQNLSASRPQDRQFILSSKKLLLSDSGFYLCAWSGTGLAEQYFGPGTRLTVT.

The CDR3 DNA reads as TGTGCCAGCAGCTTAGCGGGAGGCCGCACCGGGGAGCTGTTTTTT. It is translated as CASSLAGGRTGELFF. The rearrangement links TRBV11-3 to TRBJ2-2; TRBD2 agrees at 7 bases. V shed 1 base and J 4 bases; nucleotides not matched to a gene: 3. The germline gives CDR1 SGHNT, CDR2 YENEEA. This CDR3 is 15 amino acids long.

This chain joins TRBV13 and TRBJ1-3, with a possible D match to TRBD1 (6 bases). There are 17 residues in the CDR3. With 6 bases removed from V and 0 bases from J, the gap between germline ends came to 18 bases. CDR1 and CDR2 from the germline V gene are PRHDT and FYEKMQ (reference sequence). CDR3: CASSWTGGHTSGNTIYF. CDR3 nucleotides: TGTGCCAGCAGTTGGACGGGGGGGCACACCTCTGGAAACACCATATATTTT. Complete variable domain (other parts from reference TRBV13 and TRBJ1-3): AAGVIQSPRHLIKEKRETATLKCYPIPRHDTVYWYQQGPGQDPQFLISFYEKMQSDKGSIPDRFSAQQFSDYHSELNMSSLELGDSALYFCASSWTGGHTSGNTIYFGEGSWLTVV.

The chain carries TRBV5-6 and TRBJ2-5; D is undetermined. The CDR3 is 12 amino acids. Germline V gene sequence: CDR1 SGHDT, CDR2 YYEEEE. V gave up 4 bases and J gave up 5 bases, with 9 bases separating them. The CDR3 is CASSLGYETQYF. The CDR3 nucleotides read TGTGCCAGCAGCCTTGGGTACGAGACCCAGTACTTC.

This rearrangement joins TRBV29-1 to TRBJ2-1, with 13 bases aligning to TRBD2. Looked up from germline, CDR1 is SQVTM and CDR2 is ANQGSEA. The CDR3 consists of 16 residues. V dropped 3 bases and J dropped 8; count of bases not matched to a gene: 10. The CDR3 DNA follows: TGCAGCGTTGAGGGGTGGACTAGCGGGAGTCTGGATGAGCAGTTCTTC. Protein sequence: CSVEGWTSGSLDEQFF.

The V and J genes are TRBV5-1 and TRBJ2-3; the match to TRBD2 covers 9 bases. The V segment lost 0 bases and the J segment 4 bases; nucleotides outside the gene matches: 3. The CDR3 has 15 residues. The germline V gene encodes CDR1 SGHRS and CDR2 YFSETQ. The CDR3 loop is CASSLGGLAPDTQYF. The CDR3 nucleotides are TGCGCCAGCAGCTTGGGGGGACTAGCCCCAGATACGCAGTATTTT.

The chain is built from TRBV6-1 and TRBJ1-2; D unresolved. The CDR3 is 15 amino acids. With 2 bases removed from V and 5 bases from J, the gap between germline ends came to 15 bases. The germline V gene has CDR1 MNHNS and CDR2 SASEGT. This chain's CDR3 is CASSELIGRAYGYTF. The CDR3 coding sequence is TGTGCCAGCAGTGAATTAATAGGGAGGGCGTATGGCTACACCTTC.

The chain is built from TRBV11-2 and TRBJ1-2; 7 nucleotides match TRBD1. V lost 4 bases and J lost 0; bases outside the gene matches: 11. Germline values: CDR1 SGHAT, CDR2 FQNNGV. The CDR3 is 17 amino acids. The CDR3 bases are TGTGCCAGCAGCTCCGGGCCCCCGGGACAGACTAACTATGGCTACACCTTC. Its translation is CASSSGPPGQTNYGYTF.

This clone was counted a few times. As DNA, the CDR3 is TGTGCCAGCAGTCCCCCGGGGGGGACAGAAGCTTTCTTT. Translating it yields CASSPPGGTEAFF. V and J are TRBV27 and TRBJ1-1; a weak D match, TRBD1 (6 bases). This CDR3 has 13 amino acids. The germline CDR1 and CDR2 sequences are MNHEY and SMNVEV (reference sequence). The V gene lost 5 bases and the J gene lost 8 bases, with 15 bases spanning the gap.

The chain has TRBV7-2 and TRBJ2-7, with 8 bases matching TRBD2. The V gene's germline CDR1 is SGHTA and CDR2 FQGNSA. V was clipped by 1 base and J by 3 bases; unmatched bases: 2. CDR3 size: 14 residues. The CDR3 is CASSLVSGNYEQYF. The CDR3 DNA sequence: TGTGCCAGCAGCTTAGTTAGCGGGAACTACGAGCAGTACTTC.

V gene TRBV28 combines with J gene TRBJ2-5; possible D gene TRBD1, 5 bases. This CDR3 is built from 12 residues. Germline V gives CDR1 MDHEN, CDR2 SYDVKM. Trimming removed 2 bases at V and 4 bases at J, with 5 bases between. CDR3: CASSLTGETQYF. DNA of the CDR3: TGTGCCAGCAGTTTAACAGGAGAGACCCAGTACTTC.

The chain is built from TRBV10-2 and TRBJ1-5, with D unclear. Trimming removed 10 bases from V and 2 bases from J, with 15 bases in between. Germline V gene lookup returns CDR1 WSHSY and CDR2 SAAADI. The CDR3 has 14 residues. CDR3 amino acids: CATSAGWGNQPQHF. CDR3 DNA: TGCGCCACCTCAGCTGGCTGGGGCAATCAGCCCCAGCATTTT.

This clone appeared a single time. The chain carries TRBV5-6 and TRBJ1-5, with a weak D call TRBD1 (6 bases). V was clipped by 3 bases and J by 9 bases, with 16 bases between them. The CDR3 is made up of 14 amino acids. Germline V gene data show CDR1 as SGHDT and CDR2 as YYEEEE. The CDR3 DNA is TGTGCCAGCAGCTCCACCGTGGGGGCATCGCCCCAGCATTTT. Amino acids: CASSSTVGASPQHF.

The genes are TRBV7-2 and TRBJ1-1; D remains unclear. In germline, CDR1 is SGHTA, CDR2 FQGNSA. Between the trimmed V and J ends, which lost 2 bases and 10 bases, there was a span of 11 bases. The CDR3 totals 12 residues. DNA for the CDR3: TGTGCCAGCAGCTTACCCGGAGAGGCAGCTTTCTTT. The encoded protein is CASSLPGEAAFF.

The chain combines TRBV11-1 with TRBJ2-1; D may match TRBD1 or TRBD2 (7 bases each). The CDR3 is made up of 15 amino acids. Trimming shortened V by 5 bases and J by 4 bases, and 15 bases separated the two germline ends. CDR1 SGHAT and CDR2 FQDESV come from the germline V gene (reference sequence). CDR3 residues: CASSTTGRGYNEQFF. CDR3 bases: TGTGCCAGCAGCACGACAGGGCGGGGGTACAATGAGCAGTTCTTC.

This clone was found a few times. The chain combines TRBV19 with TRBJ2-2; D perhaps matches TRBD1 (5 bases). The CDR3 covers 14 residues. The V end was cut by 7 bases, the J end by 6 bases, with 15 bases between. The germline V gene encodes CDR1 LNHDA and CDR2 SQIVND (reference sequence). The CDR3 sequence is CASTASQVSGELFF. CDR3 DNA: TGTGCCAGTACCGCATCACAGGTGTCCGGGGAGCTGTTTTTT.

The chain has TRBV12-5 and TRBJ1-2, with 7 bases matching TRBD1. The germline V gene has CDR1 LGHNT and CDR2 FRNRAP. The CDR3 totals 14 residues. Trimming took 7 bases from V and 7 from J; bases not matched to a gene: 12. The CDR3 sequence is CASAVGRDSRGYTF. As DNA, the CDR3 is TGTGCTAGTGCCGTAGGCCGGGACAGTCGTGGCTACACCTTC.